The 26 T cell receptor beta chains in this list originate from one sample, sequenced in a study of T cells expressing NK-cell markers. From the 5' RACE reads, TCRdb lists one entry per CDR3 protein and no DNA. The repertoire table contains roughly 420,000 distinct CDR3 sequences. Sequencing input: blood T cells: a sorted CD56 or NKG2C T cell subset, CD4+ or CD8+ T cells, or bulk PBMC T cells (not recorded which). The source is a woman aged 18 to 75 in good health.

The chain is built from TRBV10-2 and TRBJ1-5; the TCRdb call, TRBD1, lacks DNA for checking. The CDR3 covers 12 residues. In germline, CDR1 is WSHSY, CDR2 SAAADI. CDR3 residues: CASSGQAWPQHF.

This chain's CDR3 is CASSLVVGGGGNEQFF. V gene TRBV7-2 combines with J gene TRBJ2-1; the TRBD2 assignment by TCRdb is unverifiable without DNA. CDR1 and CDR2 (germline): SGHTA, FQGNSA. The CDR3 has 16 residues.

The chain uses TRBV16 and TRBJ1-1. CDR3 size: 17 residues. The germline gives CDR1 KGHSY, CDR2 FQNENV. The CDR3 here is CASSQSDVGGRNTEAFF.

CDR3 region: CSVEAGGLVGNTIYF. This chain uses TRBV29-1 with TRBJ1-3. The CDR3 totals 15 residues. The germline gives CDR1 SQVTM, CDR2 ANQGSEA.

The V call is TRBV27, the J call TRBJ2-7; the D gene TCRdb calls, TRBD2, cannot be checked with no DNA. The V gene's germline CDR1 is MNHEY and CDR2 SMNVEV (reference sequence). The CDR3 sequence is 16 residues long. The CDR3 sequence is CASSTKTSGISYEQYF.

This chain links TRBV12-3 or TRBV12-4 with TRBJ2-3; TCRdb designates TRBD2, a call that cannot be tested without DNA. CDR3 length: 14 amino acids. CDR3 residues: CASSLLTSTDTQYF.

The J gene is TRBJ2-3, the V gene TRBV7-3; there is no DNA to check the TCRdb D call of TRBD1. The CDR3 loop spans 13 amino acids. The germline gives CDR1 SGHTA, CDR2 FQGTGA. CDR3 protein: CASSGRGFDTQYF. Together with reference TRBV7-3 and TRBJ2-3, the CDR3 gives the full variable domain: GAGVSQTPSNKVTEKGKYVELRCDPISGHTALYWYRQSLGQGPEFLIYFQGTGAADDSGLPNDRFFAVRPEGSVSTLKIQRTERGDSAVYLCASSGRGFDTQYFGPGTRLTVL.

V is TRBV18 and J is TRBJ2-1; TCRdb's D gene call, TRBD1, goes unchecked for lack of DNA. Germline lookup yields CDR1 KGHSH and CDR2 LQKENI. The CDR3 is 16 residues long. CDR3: CASSPLGQGARNEQFF.

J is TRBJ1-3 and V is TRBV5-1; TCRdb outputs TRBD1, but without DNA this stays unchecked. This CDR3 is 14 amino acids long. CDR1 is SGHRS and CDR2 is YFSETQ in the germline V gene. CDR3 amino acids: CASSWDAGANTIYF. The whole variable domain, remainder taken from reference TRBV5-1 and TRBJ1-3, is KAGVTQTPRYLIKTRGQQVTLSCSPISGHRSVSWYQQTPGQGLQFLFEYFSETQRNKGNFPGRFSGRQFSNSRSEMNVSTLELGDSALYLCASSWDAGANTIYFGEGSWLTVV.

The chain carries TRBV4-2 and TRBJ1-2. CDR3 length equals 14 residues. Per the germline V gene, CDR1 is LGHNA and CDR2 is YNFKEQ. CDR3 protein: CASSQGSSNYGYTF.

The CDR3 here is CAGQGAGETQYF. The rearrangement links TRBV30 to TRBJ2-5; as DNA is missing, the TRBD1 call by TCRdb cannot be tested. This CDR3 comprises 12 residues. CDR1 is GTSNPN and CDR2 is SVGIG in the germline V gene (reference sequence). The full variable domain, with the rest looked up from reference TRBV30 and TRBJ2-5, is SQTIHQWPATLVQPVGSPLSLECTVEGTSNPNLYWYRQAAGRGLQLLFYSVGIGQISSEVPQNLSASRPQDRQFILSSKKLLLSDSGFYLCAGQGAGETQYFGPGTRLLVL.

The CDR3 loop reads CASNPYDRGRGWAKNIQYF. The rearrangement uses TRBV5-6 and TRBJ2-4; the D call of TRBD1 rests on TCRdb alone, since no DNA is present to check it. CDR1 and CDR2 (germline): SGHDT, YYEEEE. The CDR3 spans 19 residues.

The CDR3 reads CSFNEGKDTQYF. This chain connects TRBV20-1 to TRBJ2-3. This CDR3 comprises 12 residues. The germline V gene encodes CDR1 DFQATT and CDR2 SNEGSKA (reference sequence).

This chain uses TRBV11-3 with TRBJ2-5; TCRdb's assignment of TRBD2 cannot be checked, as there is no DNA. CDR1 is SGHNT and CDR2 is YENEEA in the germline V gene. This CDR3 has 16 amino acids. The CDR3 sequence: CASSLRGDPAQETQYF.

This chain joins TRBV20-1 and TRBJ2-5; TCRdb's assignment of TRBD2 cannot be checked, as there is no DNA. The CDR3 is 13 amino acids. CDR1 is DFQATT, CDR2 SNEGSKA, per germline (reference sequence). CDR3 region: CSAVGGSGETQYF.

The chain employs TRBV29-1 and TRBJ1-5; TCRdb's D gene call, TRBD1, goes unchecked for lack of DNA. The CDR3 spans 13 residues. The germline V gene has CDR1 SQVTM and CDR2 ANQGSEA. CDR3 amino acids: CSVGVSGVQPQHF.

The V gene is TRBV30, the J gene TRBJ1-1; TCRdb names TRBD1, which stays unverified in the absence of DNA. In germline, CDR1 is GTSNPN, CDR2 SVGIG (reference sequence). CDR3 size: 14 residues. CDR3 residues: CAWTSGATGAEAFF. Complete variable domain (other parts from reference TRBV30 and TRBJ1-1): SQTIHQWPATLVQPVGSPLSLECTVEGTSNPNLYWYRQAAGRGLQLLFYSVGIGQISSEVPQNLSASRPQDRQFILSSKKLLLSDSGFYLCAWTSGATGAEAFFGQGTRLTVV.

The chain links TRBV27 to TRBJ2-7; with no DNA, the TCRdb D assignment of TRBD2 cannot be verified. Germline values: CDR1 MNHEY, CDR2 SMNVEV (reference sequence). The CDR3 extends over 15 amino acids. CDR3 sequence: CASSRLEGTFYEQYF.

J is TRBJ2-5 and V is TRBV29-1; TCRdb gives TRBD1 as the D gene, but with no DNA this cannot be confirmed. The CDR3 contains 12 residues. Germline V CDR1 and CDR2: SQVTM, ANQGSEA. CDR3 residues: CSAGQGMETQYF.

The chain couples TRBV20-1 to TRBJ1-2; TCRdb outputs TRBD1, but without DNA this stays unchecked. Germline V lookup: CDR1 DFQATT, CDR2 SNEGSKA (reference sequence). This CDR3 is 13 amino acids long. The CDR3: CSASTRGDYGYTF.

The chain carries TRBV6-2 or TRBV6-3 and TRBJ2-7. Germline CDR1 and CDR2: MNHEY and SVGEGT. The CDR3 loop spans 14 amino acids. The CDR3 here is CASSYWTAAYEQYF.

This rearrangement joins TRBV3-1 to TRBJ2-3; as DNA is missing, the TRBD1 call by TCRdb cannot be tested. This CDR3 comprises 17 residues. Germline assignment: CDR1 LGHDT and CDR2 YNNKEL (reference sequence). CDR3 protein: CASSQDWAGGRTDTQYF.

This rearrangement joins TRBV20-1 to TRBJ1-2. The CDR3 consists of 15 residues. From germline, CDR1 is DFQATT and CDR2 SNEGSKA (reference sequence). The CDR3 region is CSAPLEVLGNYGYTF.

The CDR3 loop reads CASSQDLASGTDTQYF. The rearrangement links TRBV4-2 to TRBJ2-3. Germline values: CDR1 LGHNA, CDR2 YNFKEQ. The CDR3 is made up of 16 amino acids.

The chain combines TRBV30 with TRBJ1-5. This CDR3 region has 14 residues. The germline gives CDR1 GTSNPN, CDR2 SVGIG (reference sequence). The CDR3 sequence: CAWRGRSLDQPQHF.

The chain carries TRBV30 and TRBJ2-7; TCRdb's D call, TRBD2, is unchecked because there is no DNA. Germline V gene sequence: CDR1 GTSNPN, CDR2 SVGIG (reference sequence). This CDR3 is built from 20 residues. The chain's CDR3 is CAWSGGVSLAGGPLSYEQYF.